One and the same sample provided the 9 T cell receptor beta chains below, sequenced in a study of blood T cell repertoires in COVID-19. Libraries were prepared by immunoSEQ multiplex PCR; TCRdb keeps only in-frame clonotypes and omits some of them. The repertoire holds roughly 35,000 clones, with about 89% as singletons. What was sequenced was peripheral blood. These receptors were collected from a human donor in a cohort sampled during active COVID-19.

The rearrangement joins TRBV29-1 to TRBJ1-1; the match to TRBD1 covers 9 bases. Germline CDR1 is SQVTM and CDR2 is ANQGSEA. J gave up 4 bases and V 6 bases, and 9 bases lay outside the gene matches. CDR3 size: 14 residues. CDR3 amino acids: CSVPGQGLGTEAFF. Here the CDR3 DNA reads TGCAGCGTCCCGGGACAGGGTTTGGGCACTGAAGCTTTCTTT.

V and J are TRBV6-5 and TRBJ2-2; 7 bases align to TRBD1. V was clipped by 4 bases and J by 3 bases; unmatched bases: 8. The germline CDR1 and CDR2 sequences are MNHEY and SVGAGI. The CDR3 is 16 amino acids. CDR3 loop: CASSWFGTAHTGELFF. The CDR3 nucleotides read TGTGCCAGCAGTTGGTTCGGGACAGCCCACACCGGGGAGCTGTTTTTT.

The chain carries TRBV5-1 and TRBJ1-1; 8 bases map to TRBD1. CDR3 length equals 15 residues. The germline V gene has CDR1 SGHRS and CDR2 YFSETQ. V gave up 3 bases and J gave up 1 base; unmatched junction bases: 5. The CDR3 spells CASSWGDRQNTEAFF. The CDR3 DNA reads TGCGCCAGCAGCTGGGGGGACAGGCAGAACACTGAAGCTTTCTTT.

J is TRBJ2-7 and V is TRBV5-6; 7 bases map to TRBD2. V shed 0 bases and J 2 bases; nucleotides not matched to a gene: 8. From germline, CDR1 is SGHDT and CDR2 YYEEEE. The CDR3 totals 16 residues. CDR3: CASSLVSAGTTYEQYF. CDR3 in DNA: TGTGCCAGCAGCTTGGTCTCAGCGGGGACCACCTACGAGCAGTACTTC.

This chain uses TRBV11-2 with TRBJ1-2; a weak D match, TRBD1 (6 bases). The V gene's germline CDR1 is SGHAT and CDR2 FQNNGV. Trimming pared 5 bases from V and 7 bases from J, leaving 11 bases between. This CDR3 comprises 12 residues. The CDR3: CASSTAGAGYTF. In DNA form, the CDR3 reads TGTGCCAGCAGCACTGCAGGGGCTGGCTACACCTTC.

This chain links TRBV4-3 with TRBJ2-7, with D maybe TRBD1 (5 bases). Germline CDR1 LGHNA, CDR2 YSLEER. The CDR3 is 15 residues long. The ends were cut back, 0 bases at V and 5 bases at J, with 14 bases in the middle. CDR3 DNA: TGCGCCAGCAGCCAAGAACGTACCAGGGTGGACGAGCAGTACTTC. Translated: CASSQERTRVDEQYF.

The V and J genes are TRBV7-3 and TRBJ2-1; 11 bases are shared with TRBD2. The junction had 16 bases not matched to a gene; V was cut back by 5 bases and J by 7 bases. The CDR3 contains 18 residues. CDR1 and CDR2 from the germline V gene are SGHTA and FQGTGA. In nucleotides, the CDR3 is TGTGCCAGCAGCCCTTGGGCTAGCGGGGGGCCTACCTCTAATGAGCAGTTCTTC. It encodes CASSPWASGGPTSNEQFF. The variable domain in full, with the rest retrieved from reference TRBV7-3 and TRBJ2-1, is GAGVSQTPSNKVTEKGKYVELRCDPISGHTALYWYRQSLGQGPEFLIYFQGTGAADDSGLPNDRFFAVRPEGSVSTLKIQRTERGDSAVYLCASSPWASGGPTSNEQFFGPGTRLTVL.

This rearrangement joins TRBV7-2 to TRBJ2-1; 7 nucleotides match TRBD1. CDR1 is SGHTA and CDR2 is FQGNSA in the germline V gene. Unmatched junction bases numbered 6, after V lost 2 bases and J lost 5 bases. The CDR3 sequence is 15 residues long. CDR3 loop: CASSLFDRVHNEQFF. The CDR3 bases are TGTGCCAGCAGCTTATTTGACAGGGTACACAATGAGCAGTTCTTC.

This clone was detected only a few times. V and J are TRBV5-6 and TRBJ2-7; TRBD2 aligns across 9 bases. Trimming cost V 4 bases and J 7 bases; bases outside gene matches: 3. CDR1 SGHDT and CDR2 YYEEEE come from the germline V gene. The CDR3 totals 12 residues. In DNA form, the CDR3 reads TGTGCCAGCAGCCTGGGACTAGCTGAGCAGTACTTC. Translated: CASSLGLAEQYF.